The sequence of this TCR beta chain was determined in a study of blood T cells in healthy people across ages. Together with a sample-barcoded 5' primer, a J-beta primer mix was included in a second PCR lasting about 7 to 12 cycles. TCRdb passed the 5' RACE reads through MiXCR, listing each CDR3 protein once. The sample lists fewer than 800,000 distinct CDR3 sequences, about 25% occurring once. Donors were healthy Caucasian individuals from Russia aged about 6 to 90. The V gene lost 7 bases and the J gene lost 3 bases, with 18 bases spanning the gap. Germline V gene lookup returns CDR1 SQVTM and CDR2 ANQGSEA. This CDR3 has 14 residues. This same sample was also taken into another study, of T cells of mothers and their children.

Sequencing was done on a sample of blood. The chain joins TRBV29-1 to TRBJ1-1, with D perhaps TRBD1 (5 bases). The TCR sequence derives from a boy aged 5-17 years in good health. Here the CDR3 reads CSGRFEGWDTEAFF. CDR3 sequence (DNA): TGCAGCGGTCGGTTTGAGGGGTGGGACACTGAAGCTTTCTTT.